Listed below are T cell receptor beta chains from one sample, sequenced in a study of siplizumab effects on memory and regulatory T cells. The protocol was immunoSEQ multiplex PCR, while the TCRdb copy is restricted to in-frame clones and leaves out a portion. The sample yields roughly 120,000 clones, 92% seen once. The sample comprised Tregs sorted from blood. These receptors were taken from a human donor in good health. CDR3s include the opening cysteine and the closing phenylalanine or tryptophan. Each record gives: D gene, J gene, V gene, clone size, CDR3 DNA, CDR3 protein. D genes are given only for firm matches. Clone size is stated in some rows and not others, as once, few, many or a class when expanded.

d_gene: -; j_gene: TRBJ1-6; v_gene: TRBV29-1; abundance: -; CDR3nt: TGCAGCGTTGGGGACACAGGTTCACCCCTCCACTTT; CDR3aa: CSVGDTGSPLHF
d_gene: -; j_gene: TRBJ2-6; v_gene: TRBV30; abundance: -; CDR3nt: TGTGCCTGGACAGGCTCCTCTGGGGCCAACGTCCTGACTTTC; CDR3aa: CAWTGSSGANVLTF
d_gene: -; j_gene: TRBJ2-1; v_gene: TRBV6-6; abundance: -; CDR3nt: TGTGCCAGCAGTTACTCGACAGGAGCTCTTTCGGAGCAGTTCTTC; CDR3aa: CASSYSTGALSEQFF
d_gene: -; j_gene: TRBJ2-5; v_gene: TRBV9; abundance: -; CDR3nt: TGTGCCAGCAGCCACTCAGCGGGTCAAGAGACCCAGTACTTC; CDR3aa: CASSHSAGQETQYF
d_gene: -; j_gene: TRBJ2-7; v_gene: TRBV6-5; abundance: -; CDR3nt: TGTGCCAGCAAAGATACAGGGACCTACGAGCAGTACTTC; CDR3aa: CASKDTGTYEQYF
d_gene: -; j_gene: TRBJ2-5; v_gene: TRBV5-1; abundance: -; CDR3nt: TGCGCCAGCAGCTTGGTGGGGGTACCTCAAGAGACCCAGTACTTC; CDR3aa: CASSLVGVPQETQYF
d_gene: -; j_gene: TRBJ2-7; v_gene: TRBV5-1; abundance: -; CDR3nt: TGCGCCAGCAGCTTGGACTCGCGCAGGAACGAGCAGTACTTC; CDR3aa: CASSLDSRRNEQYF
d_gene: TRBD1; j_gene: TRBJ1-1; v_gene: TRBV19; abundance: few; CDR3nt: TGTGCCAGTAGAACAGGGGGAGCTAGCACTGAAGCTTTCTTT; CDR3aa: CASRTGGASTEAFF
d_gene: TRBD2; j_gene: TRBJ2-2; v_gene: TRBV5-1; abundance: -; CDR3nt: TGCGCCAGCAGTCAGGTGTGGACTAGCGCTGACGGGGAGCTGTTTTTT; CDR3aa: CASSQVWTSADGELFF
d_gene: -; j_gene: TRBJ1-4; v_gene: TRBV7-9; abundance: few; CDR3nt: TGTGCCAGCACCACGGGAACGACGGGTGAAAAACTGTTTTTT; CDR3aa: CASTTGTTGEKLFF
d_gene: TRBD2; j_gene: TRBJ2-7; v_gene: TRBV7-9; abundance: -; CDR3nt: TGTGCCAGCAGCTTTTTTGGGGGTACTAGCGGTTCCTACGAGCAGTACTTC; CDR3aa: CASSFFGGTSGSYEQYF
d_gene: -; j_gene: TRBJ2-7; v_gene: TRBV7-2; abundance: -; CDR3nt: TGTGCCAGCAGCTCGAGATTGCCCGGGGAGCAGTACTTC; CDR3aa: CASSSRLPGEQYF
d_gene: -; j_gene: TRBJ1-3; v_gene: TRBV4-2; abundance: -; CDR3nt: TGTGCCAGCAGCCAAGCGGGCCTCTCTGGAAACACCATATATTTT; CDR3aa: CASSQAGLSGNTIYF
d_gene: TRBD2; j_gene: TRBJ2-1; v_gene: TRBV10-1; abundance: -; CDR3nt: TGCGCCAGCAGTCGAGCGGGAGCCGCGTACAATGAGCAGTTCTTC; CDR3aa: CASSRAGAAYNEQFF
d_gene: TRBD1; j_gene: TRBJ1-1; v_gene: TRBV5-4; abundance: -; CDR3nt: TGTGCCAGCAGCTTGGGTGACAGGGGTAACACTGAAGCTTTCTTT; CDR3aa: CASSLGDRGNTEAFF
d_gene: TRBD1; j_gene: TRBJ1-1; v_gene: TRBV20-1; abundance: -; CDR3nt: TGCAGTGCTACGACAGGGATGGAAGCTTTCTTT; CDR3aa: CSATTGMEAFF
d_gene: -; j_gene: TRBJ2-5; v_gene: TRBV25-1; abundance: -; CDR3nt: TGTGCCGGCAGTGAATGGAACGGGATGGAGACCCAGTACTTC; CDR3aa: CAGSEWNGMETQYF
d_gene: TRBD1; j_gene: TRBJ2-7; v_gene: TRBV19; abundance: -; CDR3nt: TGTGCCAGTAAAGGACAGGGGTCCTACGAGCAGTACTTC; CDR3aa: CASKGQGSYEQYF
d_gene: -; j_gene: TRBJ2-3; v_gene: TRBV4-1; abundance: once; CDR3nt: TGCGCCAGCAGCCAAGATTTCGTTAGCCCAGATACGCAGTATTTT; CDR3aa: CASSQDFVSPDTQYF
d_gene: -; j_gene: TRBJ1-4; v_gene: TRBV5-1; abundance: -; CDR3nt: TGCGCCAGCAGCTTATCAGGGTCAACTAATGAAAAACTGTTTTTT; CDR3aa: CASSLSGSTNEKLFF
d_gene: -; j_gene: TRBJ2-5; v_gene: TRBV7-2; abundance: -; CDR3nt: TGTGCCAGCAGCTTACAGGTGGGCGCGGGAGAGACCCAGTACTTC; CDR3aa: CASSLQVGAGETQYF
d_gene: -; j_gene: TRBJ1-4; v_gene: TRBV6-1; abundance: -; CDR3nt: TGTGCCAGCAGTGCGGGGGTTGCTAATGAAAAACTGTTTTTT; CDR3aa: CASSAGVANEKLFF
d_gene: TRBD1; j_gene: TRBJ2-1; v_gene: TRBV5-1; abundance: -; CDR3nt: TGCGCCAGCAGCTCAGGACAGGGGGCAGTGGTTGAGCAGTTCTTC; CDR3aa: CASSSGQGAVVEQFF
d_gene: -; j_gene: TRBJ1-4; v_gene: TRBV18; abundance: -; CDR3nt: TGTGCCAGCCAAATAAGGTGGGATGAAAAACTGTTTTTT; CDR3aa: CASQIRWDEKLFF
d_gene: TRBD2; j_gene: TRBJ2-7; v_gene: TRBV11-1; abundance: -; CDR3nt: TGTGCCAGCAGCTTAGGAGGTCGAGCGGGAGGACCCTACGAGCAGTACTTC; CDR3aa: CASSLGGRAGGPYEQYF
d_gene: -; j_gene: TRBJ1-5; v_gene: TRBV28; abundance: -; CDR3nt: TGTGCCAGCACCCAAGGGGGAGGGGCTCAGCCCCAGCATTTT; CDR3aa: CASTQGGGAQPQHF
d_gene: -; j_gene: TRBJ1-6; v_gene: TRBV19; abundance: few; CDR3nt: TGTGCCAGTAGTATTATCCAGGGAGGTTCACCCCTCCACTTT; CDR3aa: CASSIIQGGSPLHF
d_gene: -; j_gene: TRBJ1-2; v_gene: TRBV5-1; abundance: -; CDR3nt: TGCGCCAGCAGCTTTTACAGGGCTACTAACTATGGCTACACCTTC; CDR3aa: CASSFYRATNYGYTF
d_gene: TRBD1; j_gene: TRBJ1-3; v_gene: TRBV6-6; abundance: once; CDR3nt: TGTGCCAGCAGTTATACAGGGGCTGGAAACACCATATATTTT; CDR3aa: CASSYTGAGNTIYF
d_gene: -; j_gene: TRBJ1-2; v_gene: TRBV6-1; abundance: once; CDR3nt: TGTGCCAGCACCAGGGACACGGCCTATGGCTACACCTTC; CDR3aa: CASTRDTAYGYTF